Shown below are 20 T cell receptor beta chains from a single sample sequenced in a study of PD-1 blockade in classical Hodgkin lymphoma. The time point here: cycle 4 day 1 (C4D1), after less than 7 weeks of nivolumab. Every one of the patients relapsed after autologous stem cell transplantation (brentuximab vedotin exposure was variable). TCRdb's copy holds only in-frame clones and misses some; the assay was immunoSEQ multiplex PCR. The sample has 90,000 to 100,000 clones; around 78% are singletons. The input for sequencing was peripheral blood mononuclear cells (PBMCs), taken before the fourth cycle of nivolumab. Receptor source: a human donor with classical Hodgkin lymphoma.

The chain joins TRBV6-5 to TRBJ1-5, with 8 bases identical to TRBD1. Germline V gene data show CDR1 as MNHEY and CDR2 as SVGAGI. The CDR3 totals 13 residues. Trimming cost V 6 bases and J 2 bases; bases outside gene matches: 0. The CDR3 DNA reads TGTGCCAGCAGGACAGGGGGCAATCAGCCCCAGCATTTT. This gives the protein CASRTGGNQPQHF.

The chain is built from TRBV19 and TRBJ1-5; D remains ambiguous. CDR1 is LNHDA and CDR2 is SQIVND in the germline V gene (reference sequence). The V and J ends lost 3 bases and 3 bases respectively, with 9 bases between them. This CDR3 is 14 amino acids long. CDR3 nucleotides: TGTGCCAGTAGTATGGTTGGTTCCAATCAGCCCCAGCATTTT. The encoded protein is CASSMVGSNQPQHF.

CDR3 DNA: TGTGCTAGTGGTTTTAGCCTGGACAGCCTCAATGAGCAGTTCTTC. Translated, it gives CASGFSLDSLNEQFF. The chain has TRBV12-5 and TRBJ2-1; tentative D call: TRBD1 (6 bases). V lost 3 bases, J lost 6 bases, and 15 bases lay in between. There are 15 residues in the CDR3. Per the germline V gene, CDR1 is LGHNT and CDR2 is FRNRAP.

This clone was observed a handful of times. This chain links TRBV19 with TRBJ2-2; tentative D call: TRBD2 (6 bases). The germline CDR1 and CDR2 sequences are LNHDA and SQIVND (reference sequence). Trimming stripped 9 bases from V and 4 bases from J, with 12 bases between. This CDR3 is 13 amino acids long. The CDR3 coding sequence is TGTGCCAGCACCCGGGGGTTCACCGGGGAGCTGTTTTTT. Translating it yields CASTRGFTGELFF.

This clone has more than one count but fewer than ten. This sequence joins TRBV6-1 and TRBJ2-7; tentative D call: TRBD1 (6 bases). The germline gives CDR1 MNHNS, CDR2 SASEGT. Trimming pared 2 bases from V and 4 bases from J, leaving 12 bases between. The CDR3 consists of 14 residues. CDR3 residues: CASSELQGRYEQYF. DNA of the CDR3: TGTGCCAGCAGTGAATTACAGGGAAGGTACGAGCAGTACTTC.

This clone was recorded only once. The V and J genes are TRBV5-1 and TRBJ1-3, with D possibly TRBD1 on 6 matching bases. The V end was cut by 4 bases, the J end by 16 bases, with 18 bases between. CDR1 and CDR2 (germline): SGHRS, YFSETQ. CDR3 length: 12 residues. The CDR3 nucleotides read TGCGCCAGCAGCCTAGGACAGTCGAAGGTGTATTTT. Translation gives CASSLGQSKVYF.

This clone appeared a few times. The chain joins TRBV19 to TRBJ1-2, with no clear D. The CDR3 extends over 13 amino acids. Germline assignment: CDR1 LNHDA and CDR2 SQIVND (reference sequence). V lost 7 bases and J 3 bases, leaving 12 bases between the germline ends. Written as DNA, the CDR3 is TGTGCCAGTAAGCTGGGTATCGACTATGGCTACACCTTC. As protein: CASKLGIDYGYTF. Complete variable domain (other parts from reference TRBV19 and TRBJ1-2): DGGITQSPKYLFRKEGQNVTLSCEQNLNHDAMYWYRQDPGQGLRLIYYSQIVNDFQKGDIAEGYSVSREKKESFPLTVTSAQKNPTAFYLCASKLGIDYGYTFGSGTRLTVV.

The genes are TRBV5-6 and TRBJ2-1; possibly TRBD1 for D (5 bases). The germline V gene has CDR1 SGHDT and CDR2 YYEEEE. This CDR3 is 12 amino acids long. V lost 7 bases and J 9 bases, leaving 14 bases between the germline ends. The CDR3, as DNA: TGTGCCAGCGAGAGGACATTCAGTGAGCAGTTCTTC. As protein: CASERTFSEQFF.

CDR3 DNA sequence: TGTGCCTCCGAAACGGGCGATACGCAGTATTTT. As protein: CASETGDTQYF. The rearrangement links TRBV28 to TRBJ2-3; D is ambiguous. Germline lookup yields CDR1 MDHEN and CDR2 SYDVKM. The length of the CDR3 is 11 residues. Trimming took 11 bases from V and 6 from J, leaving 12 bases between them.

CDR3 sequence (DNA): TGTGCCAGCAGCCCTAGAGTTGCAACTAATGAAAAACTGTTTTTT. Translating gives CASSPRVATNEKLFF. The chain carries TRBV4-2 and TRBJ1-4; unclear D gene. From germline, CDR1 is LGHNA and CDR2 YNFKEQ. The CDR3 loop spans 15 amino acids. V gave up 4 bases and J gave up 0 bases, with 9 bases separating them.

The CDR3 spells CSVERGPDGYTF. The DNA for the CDR3 is TGCAGCGTTGAAAGGGGGCCGGATGGCTACACCTTC. The chain links TRBV29-1 to TRBJ1-2; 7 bases fit TRBD1. Germline V gives CDR1 SQVTM, CDR2 ANQGSEA. The V segment lost 2 bases and the J segment 6 bases; nucleotides outside the gene matches: 3. CDR3 length: 12 residues.

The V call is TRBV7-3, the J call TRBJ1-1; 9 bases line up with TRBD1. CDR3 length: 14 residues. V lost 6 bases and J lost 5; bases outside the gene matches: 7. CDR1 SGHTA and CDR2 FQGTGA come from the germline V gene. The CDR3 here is CASSQQGAMTEAFF. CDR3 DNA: TGTGCCAGCAGTCAACAGGGGGCGATGACTGAAGCTTTCTTT.

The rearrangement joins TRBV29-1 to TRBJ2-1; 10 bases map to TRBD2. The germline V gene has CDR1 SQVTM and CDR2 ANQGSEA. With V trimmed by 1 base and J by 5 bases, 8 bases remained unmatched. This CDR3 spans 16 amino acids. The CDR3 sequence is CSVEAYGLAVNNEQFF. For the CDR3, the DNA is TGCAGCGTTGAAGCCTACGGACTAGCGGTAAACAATGAGCAGTTCTTC.

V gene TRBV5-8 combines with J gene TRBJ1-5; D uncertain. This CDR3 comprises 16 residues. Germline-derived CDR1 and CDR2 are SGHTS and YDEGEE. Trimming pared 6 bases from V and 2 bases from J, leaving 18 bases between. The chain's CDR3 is CASTLGERVGNQPQHF. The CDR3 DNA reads TGTGCCAGCACCCTTGGGGAAAGGGTTGGCAATCAGCCCCAGCATTTT. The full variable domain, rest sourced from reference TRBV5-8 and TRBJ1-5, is EAGVTQSPTHLIKTRGQQATLRCSPISGHTSVYWYQQALGLGLQFLLWYDEGEERNRGNFPPRFSGRQFPNYSSELNVNALELEDSALYLCASTLGERVGNQPQHFGDGTRLSIL.

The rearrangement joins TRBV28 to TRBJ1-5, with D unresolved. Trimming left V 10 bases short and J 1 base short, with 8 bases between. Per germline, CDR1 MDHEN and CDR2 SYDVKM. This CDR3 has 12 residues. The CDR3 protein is CAIRRSNQPQHF. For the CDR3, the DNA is TGTGCCATCCGACGGAGCAATCAGCCCCAGCATTTT. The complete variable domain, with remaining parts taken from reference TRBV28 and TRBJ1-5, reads DVKVTQSSRYLVKRTGEKVFLECVQDMDHENMFWYRQDPGLGLRLIYFSYDVKMKEKGDIPEGYSVSREKKERFSLILESASTNQTSMYLCAIRRSNQPQHFGDGTRLSIL.

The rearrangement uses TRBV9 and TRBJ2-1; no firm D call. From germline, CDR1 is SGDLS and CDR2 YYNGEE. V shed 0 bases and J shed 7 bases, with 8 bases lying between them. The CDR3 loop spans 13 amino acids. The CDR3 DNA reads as TGTGCCAGCAGCGTAGAGGTGGGGAATGAGCAGTTCTTC. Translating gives CASSVEVGNEQFF.

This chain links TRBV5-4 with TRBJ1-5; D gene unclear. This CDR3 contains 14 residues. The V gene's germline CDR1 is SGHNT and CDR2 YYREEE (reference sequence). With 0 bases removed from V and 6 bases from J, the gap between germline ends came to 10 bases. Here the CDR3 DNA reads TGTGCCAGCAGCTTGGGTGGTAAAGGTCAGCCCCAGCATTTT. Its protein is CASSLGGKGQPQHF.

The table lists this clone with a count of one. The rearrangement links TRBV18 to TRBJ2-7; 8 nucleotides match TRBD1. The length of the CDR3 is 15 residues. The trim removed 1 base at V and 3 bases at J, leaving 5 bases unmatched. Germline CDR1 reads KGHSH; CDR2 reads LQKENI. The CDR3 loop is CASSPQGTGGYEQYF. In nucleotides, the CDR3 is TGTGCCAGCTCACCACAAGGAACAGGGGGCTACGAGCAGTACTTC.

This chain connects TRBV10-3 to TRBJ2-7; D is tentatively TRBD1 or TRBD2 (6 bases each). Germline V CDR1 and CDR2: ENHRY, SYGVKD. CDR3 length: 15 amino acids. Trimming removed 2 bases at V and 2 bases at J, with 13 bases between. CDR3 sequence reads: CAISEGGRSTYEQYF. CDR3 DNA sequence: TGTGCCATCAGTGAGGGGGGGCGAAGTACCTACGAGCAGTACTTC.

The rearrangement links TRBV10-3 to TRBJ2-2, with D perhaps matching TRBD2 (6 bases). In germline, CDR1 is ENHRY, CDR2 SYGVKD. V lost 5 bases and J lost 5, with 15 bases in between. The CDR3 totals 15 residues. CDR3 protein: CAISYTGTATGELFF. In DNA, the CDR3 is TGTGCCATCAGTTACACCGGGACTGCAACCGGGGAGCTGTTTTTT.